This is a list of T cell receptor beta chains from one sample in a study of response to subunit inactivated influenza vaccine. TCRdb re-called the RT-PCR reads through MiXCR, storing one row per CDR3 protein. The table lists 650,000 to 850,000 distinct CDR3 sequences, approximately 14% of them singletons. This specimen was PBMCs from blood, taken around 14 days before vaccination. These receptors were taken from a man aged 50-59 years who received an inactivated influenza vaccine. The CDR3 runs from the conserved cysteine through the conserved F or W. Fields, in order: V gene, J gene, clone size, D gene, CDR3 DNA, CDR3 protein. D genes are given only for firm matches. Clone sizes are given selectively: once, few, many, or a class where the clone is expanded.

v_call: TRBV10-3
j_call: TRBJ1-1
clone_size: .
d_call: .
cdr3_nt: TGTGCCATCAGTGAGTCGGGACCGATGAACACTGAAGCTTTCTTT
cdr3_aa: CAISESGPMNTEAFF

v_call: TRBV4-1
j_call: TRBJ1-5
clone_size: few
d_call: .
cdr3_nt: TGCGCCAGCAGCCAAGAAGGGAGCAGGGCGAATCAGCCCCAGCATTTT
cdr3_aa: CASSQEGSRANQPQHF

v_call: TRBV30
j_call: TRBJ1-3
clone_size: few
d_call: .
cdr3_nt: TGTGCCTGGACCCTTCTGGGGACTGGAAACACCATATATTTT
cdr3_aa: CAWTLLGTGNTIYF

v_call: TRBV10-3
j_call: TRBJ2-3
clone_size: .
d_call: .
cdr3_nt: TGTGCCATCAGTGAGAGGTCACCGGGGGTGGCAGATACGCAGTATTTT
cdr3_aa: CAISERSPGVADTQYF

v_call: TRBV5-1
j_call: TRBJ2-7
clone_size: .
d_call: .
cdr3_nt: TGCGCCAGCAGCCCTACTAGGGGGTACTACGAGCAGTACTTC
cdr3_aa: CASSPTRGYYEQYF

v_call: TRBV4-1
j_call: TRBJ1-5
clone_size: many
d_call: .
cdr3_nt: TGCGCCAGCAGCCAAGCCGGAGCCGGCAATCAGCCCCAGCATTTT
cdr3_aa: CASSQAGAGNQPQHF

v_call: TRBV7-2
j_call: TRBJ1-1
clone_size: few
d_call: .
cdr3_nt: TGTGCCAGCAGCTTAGGTTTCATTAACACTGAAGCTTTCTTT
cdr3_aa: CASSLGFINTEAFF

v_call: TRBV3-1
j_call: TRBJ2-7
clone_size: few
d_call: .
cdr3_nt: TGTGCCAGCAGCCCCCGGACAGCACCAGGGTACGAGCAGTACTTC
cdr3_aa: CASSPRTAPGYEQYF

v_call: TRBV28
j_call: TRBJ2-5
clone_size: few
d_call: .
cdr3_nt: TGTGCCAGCAGTTTAACTCAGGGTATAGAGACCCAGTACTTC
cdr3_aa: CASSLTQGIETQYF

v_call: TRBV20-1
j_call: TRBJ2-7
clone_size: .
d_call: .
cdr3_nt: TGCAGTGCTAGAGATGGGGGACTGTCTTCCTACGAGCAGTACTTC
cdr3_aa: CSARDGGLSSYEQYF

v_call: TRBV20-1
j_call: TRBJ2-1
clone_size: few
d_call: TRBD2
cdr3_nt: TGCAGTGCTCCCGATGGCGGGGGGGGGAACAATGAGCAGTTCTTC
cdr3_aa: CSAPDGGGGNNEQFF

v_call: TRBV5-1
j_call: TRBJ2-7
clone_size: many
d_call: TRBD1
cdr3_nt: TGCGCCAGCAGCTCGGGACAGGGGATTAAGTCCTACGAGCAGTACTTC
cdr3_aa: CASSSGQGIKSYEQYF

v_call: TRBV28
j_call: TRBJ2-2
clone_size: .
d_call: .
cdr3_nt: TGTGCCAGCCGCGGGCAGACATCGAACACCGGGGAGCTGTTTTTT
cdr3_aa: CASRGQTSNTGELFF

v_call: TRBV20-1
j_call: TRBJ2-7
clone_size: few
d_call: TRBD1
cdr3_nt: TGCAGTGCAGCGGGACAGGGGGTAACCTACGAGCAGTACTTC
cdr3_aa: CSAAGQGVTYEQYF

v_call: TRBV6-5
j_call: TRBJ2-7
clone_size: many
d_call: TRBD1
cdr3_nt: TGTGCCAGCAGTTTCTTGGACAGGGTCTCCTACGAGCAGTACTTC
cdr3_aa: CASSFLDRVSYEQYF

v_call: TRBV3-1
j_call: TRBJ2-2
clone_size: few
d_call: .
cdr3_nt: TGTGCCAGCAGCCAAAACTTCGGGAACACCGGGGAGCTGTTTTTT
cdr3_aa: CASSQNFGNTGELFF

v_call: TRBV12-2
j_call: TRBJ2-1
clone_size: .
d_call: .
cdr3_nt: TGTGCAAGTCGCTTAGCCCCCCGACCCAGCTCCTACAATGAGCAGTTCTTC
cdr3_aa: CASRLAPRPSSYNEQFF

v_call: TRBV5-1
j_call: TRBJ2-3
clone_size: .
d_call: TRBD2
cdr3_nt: TGCGCCAGCAGCTCGATGAGACTAGCTACTACAGATACGCAGTATTTT
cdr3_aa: CASSSMRLATTDTQYF

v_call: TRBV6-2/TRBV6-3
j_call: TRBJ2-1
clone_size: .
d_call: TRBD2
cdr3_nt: TGTGCCAGCAGTGCCCCGGGACTATACAATGAGCAGTTCTTC
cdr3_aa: CASSAPGLYNEQFF

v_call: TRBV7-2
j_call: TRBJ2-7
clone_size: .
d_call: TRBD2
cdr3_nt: TGTGCCAGCAGCTTAGGTGTTAGCGGGAATTCCTACGAGCAGTACTTC
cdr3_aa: CASSLGVSGNSYEQYF

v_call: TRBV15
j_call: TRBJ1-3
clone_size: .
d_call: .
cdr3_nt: TGTGCCACCAGCAGAGATCCTACCGGAAACACCATATATTTT
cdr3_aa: CATSRDPTGNTIYF

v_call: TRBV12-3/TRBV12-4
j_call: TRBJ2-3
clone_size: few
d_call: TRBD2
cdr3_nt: TGTGCCAGCAGTTCCCAATGGACTAGCGGAAGCACAGATACGCAGTATTTT
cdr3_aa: CASSSQWTSGSTDTQYF

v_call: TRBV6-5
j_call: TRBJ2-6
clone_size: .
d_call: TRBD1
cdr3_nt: TGTGCCAGCAGTTACCGGACAGGGGCCACGGGGGCCAACGTCCTGACTTTC
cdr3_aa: CASSYRTGATGANVLTF

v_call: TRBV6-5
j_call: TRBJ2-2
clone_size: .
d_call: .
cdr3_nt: TGTGCCAGCAGTTACGGGGTAGCCGGGGAGCTGTTTTTT
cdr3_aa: CASSYGVAGELFF

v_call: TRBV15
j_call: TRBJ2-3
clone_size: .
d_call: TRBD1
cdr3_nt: TGTGCCACCAGCAGAGAACCGACAGGGGTTGACACGCAGTATTTT
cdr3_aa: CATSREPTGVDTQYF

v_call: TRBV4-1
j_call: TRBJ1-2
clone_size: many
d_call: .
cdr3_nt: TGCGCCAGCAGCCAAGAAGGGCCGTATGGCTACACCTTC
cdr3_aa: CASSQEGPYGYTF

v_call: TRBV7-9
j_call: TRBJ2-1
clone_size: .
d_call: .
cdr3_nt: TGTGCCAGCAGCTCCGGGACGATAGTAATCATCGGGCAGTTCTTC
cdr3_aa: CASSSGTIVIIGQFF

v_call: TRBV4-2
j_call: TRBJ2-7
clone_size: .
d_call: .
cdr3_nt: TGTGCCAGCAGCCAAGGCGGGACCGGGGACTACGAGCAGTACTTC
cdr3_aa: CASSQGGTGDYEQYF

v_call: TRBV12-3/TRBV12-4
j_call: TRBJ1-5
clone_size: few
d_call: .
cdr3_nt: TGTGCCAGCAGTTTCTCCCGGGTCCGGGCGCCCCAGCATTTT
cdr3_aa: CASSFSRVRAPQHF

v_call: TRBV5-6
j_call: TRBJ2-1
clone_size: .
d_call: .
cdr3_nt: TGTGCCAGCAGCTTTGTAACAGGGTCTTATGAGCAGTTCTTC
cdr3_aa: CASSFVTGSYEQFF

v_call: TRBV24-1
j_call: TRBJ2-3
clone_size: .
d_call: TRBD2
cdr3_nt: TGTGCCACCAGTGACGCCGGGACTAGCGGGGTCGCGGGAGATACGCAGTATTTT
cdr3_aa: CATSDAGTSGVAGDTQYF

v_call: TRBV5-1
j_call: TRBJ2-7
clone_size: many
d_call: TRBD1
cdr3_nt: TGCGCCAGCAGCTTGGAGGGACAGGGCTACGAGCAGTACTTC
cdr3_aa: CASSLEGQGYEQYF

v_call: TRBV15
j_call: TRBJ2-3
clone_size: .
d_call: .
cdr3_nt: TGTGCCACCAGCGACGGGATACAGAGTCGCACAGATACGCAGTATTTT
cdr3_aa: CATSDGIQSRTDTQYF

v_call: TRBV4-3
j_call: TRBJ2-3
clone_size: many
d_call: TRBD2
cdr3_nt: TGCGCCAGCAGCCAAGGGACTAGCGGGAGTGATACGCAGTATTTT
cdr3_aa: CASSQGTSGSDTQYF

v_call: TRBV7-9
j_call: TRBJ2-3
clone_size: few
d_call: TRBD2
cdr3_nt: TGTGCCAGCAGTTCTATTAGCGGGGGGTTCACAGATACGCAGTATTTT
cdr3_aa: CASSSISGGFTDTQYF

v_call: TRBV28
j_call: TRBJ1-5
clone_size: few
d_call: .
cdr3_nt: TGTGCCAGCAGTTTTGGGCGGGGGGCGAGTCAGCCCCAGCATTTT
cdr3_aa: CASSFGRGASQPQHF

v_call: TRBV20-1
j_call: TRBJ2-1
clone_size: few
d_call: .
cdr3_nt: TGCAGTGGTGATAGGGCGGGATTAAGTAGACGGAATGAGCAGTTCTTC
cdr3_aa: CSGDRAGLSRRNEQFF

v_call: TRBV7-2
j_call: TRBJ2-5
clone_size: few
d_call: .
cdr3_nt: TGTGCCAGCAGCTTAGTTGACAGGCCCCAAGAGACCCAGTACTTC
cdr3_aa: CASSLVDRPQETQYF

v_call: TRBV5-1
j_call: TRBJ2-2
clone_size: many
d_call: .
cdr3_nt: TGCGCCAGCAGCTGGACCCTAGGGCAACGCCGGGAGCTGTTTTTT
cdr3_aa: CASSWTLGQRRELFF

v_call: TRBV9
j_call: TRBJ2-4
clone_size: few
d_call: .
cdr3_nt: TGTGCCAGCAGCGACCAGGTTCTGAGTCGCGGAAACATTCAGTACTTC
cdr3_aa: CASSDQVLSRGNIQYF

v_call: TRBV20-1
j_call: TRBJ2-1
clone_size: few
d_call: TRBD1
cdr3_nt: TGCAGTGCACGAACAGGGGCTACAATCGAGCAGTTCTTC
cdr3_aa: CSARTGATIEQFF

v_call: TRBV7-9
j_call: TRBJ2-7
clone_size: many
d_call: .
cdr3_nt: TGTGCCAGCAGCTTATCCGGCGGGCAGTACTTC
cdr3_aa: CASSLSGGQYF

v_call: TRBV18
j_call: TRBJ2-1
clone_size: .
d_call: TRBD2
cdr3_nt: TGTGCCAGCTCACCACCGGGGCGGGGGTCTTACAATGAGCAGTTCTTC
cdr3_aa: CASSPPGRGSYNEQFF

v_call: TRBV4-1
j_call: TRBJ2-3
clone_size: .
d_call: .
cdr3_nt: TGCGCCAGCAGCCAAGACTACAGGCCTAGCACAGATACGCAGTATTTT
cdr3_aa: CASSQDYRPSTDTQYF

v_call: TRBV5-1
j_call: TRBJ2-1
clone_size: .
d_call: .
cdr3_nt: TGCGCCAGCAGCGACGTCGGGGGGCCCTACAATGAGCAGTTCTTC
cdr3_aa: CASSDVGGPYNEQFF

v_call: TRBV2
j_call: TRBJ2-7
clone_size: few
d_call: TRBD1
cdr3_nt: TGTGCCAGCGTCGACGGGACAGGGAACTACGAGCAGTACTTC
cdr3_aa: CASVDGTGNYEQYF

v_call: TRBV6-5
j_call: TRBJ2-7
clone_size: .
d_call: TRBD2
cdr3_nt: TGTGCCAGCAGTTACTCCCAGCGGGAGTATTACGAGCAGTACTTC
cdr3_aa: CASSYSQREYYEQYF

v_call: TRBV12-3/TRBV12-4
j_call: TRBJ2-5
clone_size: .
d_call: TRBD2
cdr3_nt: TGTGCCAGCAGTTGGTCGGGGGGGCCCCAAGAGACCCAGTACTTC
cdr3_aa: CASSWSGGPQETQYF

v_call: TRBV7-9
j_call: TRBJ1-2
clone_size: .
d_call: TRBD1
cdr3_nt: TGTGCCAGCAGCCTCCTTGGGGACAGAGGATCCCCGGGCTACACCTTC
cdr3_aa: CASSLLGDRGSPGYTF

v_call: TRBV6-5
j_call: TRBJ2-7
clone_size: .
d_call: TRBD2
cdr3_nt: TGTGCCAGCAGTTCTAGCGGGAGGTTAGCCGAGCAGTACTTC
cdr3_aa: CASSSSGRLAEQYF

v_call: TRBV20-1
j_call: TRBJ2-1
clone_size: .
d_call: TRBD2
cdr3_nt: TGCAGTGCTAGCCCCGGGACTAGCGGGAGGAATGAGCAGTTCTTC
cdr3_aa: CSASPGTSGRNEQFF